One TCR beta chain is described in this entry. These data belong to a study of blood T cell repertoires in COVID-19. Across the whole study: Italy, Spain and the United States were the sources of the convalescent and acute COVID-19 samples. T cells, B-cell-depleted T cells, or PBMCs provided the cDNA or gDNA that served as material.

In the source study's methods: The authors estimated nucleated cell counts from reference gene primer amplification. Libraries were prepared by immunoSEQ multiplex PCR; TCRdb keeps only in-frame clonotypes and omits some of them. That table gives V, J and clone size, and the DNA gave D and trimming. The sample shows some 400,000 clones, approximately 86% of them seen only once. V was pared by 4 bases and J by 3 bases, with 26 bases between. The CDR3 runs to 18 residues. Germline V CDR1 and CDR2: SGHDT, YYEEEE. Material: peripheral blood. This TCR derives from a human donor in a cohort sampled during active COVID-19. This chain links TRBV5-6 with TRBJ2-7; TRBD2 is a possible D gene (6 bases). This CDR3 is CASSPLYGRGGIHYEQYF. The CDR3 DNA sequence: TGTGCCAGCAGCCCCCTATATGGCCGAGGCGGGATACACTACGAGCAGTACTTC.